Shown below are 24 T cell receptor beta chains from a single sample sequenced in a study of T-cell memory formation after mild COVID-19. A single record per CDR3 protein comes from TCRdb applying MiXCR to the 5' RACE reads. The data show 400,000 to 500,000 distinct CDR3 sequences, about a sixth seen once. The sample consisted of PBMCs or a T cell subset sorted from them (not recorded which). The receptors were sampled from a man between 18 and 35 years old who had mild COVID-19 (a few samples of this study predate the infection). Cell type and time point are not known.

This rearrangement joins TRBV6-5 to TRBJ2-1; D is possibly TRBD2 (6 bases). This CDR3 contains 11 residues. The V end was cut by 6 bases, the J end by 13 bases, with 13 bases between. Germline V gives CDR1 MNHEY, CDR2 SVGAGI. DNA for the CDR3: TGTGCCAGCAGCCACTCGGGAGTTCAGTTCTTC. This encodes CASSHSGVQFF.

This clonotype has at least ten counts. The chain carries TRBV19 and TRBJ1-6; D gene uncertain. The V end lost 7 bases, the J end lost 2 bases, and 6 bases lay between the germline ends. The CDR3 covers 13 residues. CDR1 LNHDA and CDR2 SQIVND come from the germline V gene (reference sequence). This CDR3 is CASNRAYNSPLHF. CDR3 nucleotide sequence: TGTGCCAGTAACCGAGCCTATAATTCACCCCTCCACTTT.

V is TRBV4-1 and J is TRBJ1-6, with D uncertain. Germline CDR1 MGHRA, CDR2 YSYEKL. The CDR3 contains 16 residues. V lost 0 bases to trimming and J lost 9 bases, with 15 bases between them. In DNA form, the CDR3 reads TGCGCCAGCAGCCAAGAGTTCCAGCAGTTAGGTTCACCCCTCCACTTT. Its translation is CASSQEFQQLGSPLHF.

This clonotype was detected only a few times. The V and J genes are TRBV3-1 and TRBJ1-1; D unclear. V was cut by 1 base and J by 8 bases, with 11 bases left in between. The CDR3 totals 13 residues. Germline-derived CDR1 and CDR2 are LGHDT and YNNKEL (reference sequence). The CDR3 protein is CASSQAGPFEAFF. DNA for the CDR3: TGTGCCAGCAGCCAAGCTGGACCCTTCGAAGCTTTCTTT.

The chain couples TRBV20-1 to TRBJ2-3, with TRBD2 identical over 9 bases. V gave up 4 bases and J gave up 2 bases; unmatched junction bases: 7. This CDR3 region has 15 residues. Germline V CDR1 and CDR2: DFQATT, SNEGSKA (reference sequence). CDR3 sequence (DNA): TGCAGTGCTACCATGACTAGCGGAAACACAGATACGCAGTATTTT. This translates into CSATMTSGNTDTQYF.

V gene TRBV6-5 combines with J gene TRBJ1-2; maybe TRBD1 (6 bases). Trimming shortened V by 0 bases and J by 7 bases, and 12 bases separated the two germline ends. There are 14 residues in the CDR3. Germline V gives CDR1 MNHEY, CDR2 SVGAGI. CDR3 in amino acids: CASSYSSGEGGYTF. The CDR3 DNA reads TGTGCCAGCAGTTACTCGTCAGGGGAGGGTGGCTACACCTTC.

As DNA, the CDR3 is TGTGCCACCAGCATCGAGGGACAGCCCTACGAGCAGTACTTC. Amino acids: CATSIEGQPYEQYF. V and J are TRBV15 and TRBJ2-7; 7 bases map to TRBD1. After removal of 4 bases from V and 2 bases from J, the junction contained 5 bases not matched to a gene. CDR1 and CDR2 from the germline V gene are LNHNV and YYDKDF (reference sequence). The CDR3 totals 14 residues.

The V call is TRBV15, the J call TRBJ1-1; 7 bases agree with TRBD1. CDR3 length: 13 amino acids. Germline V gene data show CDR1 as LNHNV and CDR2 as YYDKDF (reference sequence). The ends lost 6 bases at V and 8 bases at J; junction bases unmatched: 9. Here the CDR3 DNA reads TGTGCCACCAGGTCGACAGGGCCTGAGGAAGCTTTCTTT. Amino acid sequence: CATRSTGPEEAFF. Drawing the rest from reference TRBV15 and TRBJ1-1, the complete variable domain is DAMVIQNPRYQVTQFGKPVTLSCSQTLNHNVMYWYQQKSSQAPKLLFHYYDKDFNNEADTPDNFQSRRPNTSFCFLDIRSPGLGDTAMYLCATRSTGPEEAFFGQGTRLTVV.

In this sample, this clonotype turned up a few times. The chain uses TRBV15 and TRBJ2-1; no firm D call. The CDR3 consists of 15 residues. V was pared by 1 base and J by 5 bases, with 12 bases between. The germline gives CDR1 LNHNV, CDR2 YYDKDF (reference sequence). This CDR3 reads CATSRARRFHNEQFF. The CDR3 DNA reads TGTGCCACCAGCAGAGCGAGACGTTTTCACAATGAGCAGTTCTTC.

The chain has TRBV6-2 or TRBV6-3 and TRBJ1-1, with D hard to call. V gave up 4 bases and J gave up 1 base, with 10 bases separating them. The CDR3 sequence is 14 residues long. The germline V gene encodes CDR1 MNHEY and CDR2 SVGEGT. CDR3 amino acids: CASSSWTGNTEAFF. CDR3 sequence (DNA): TGTGCCAGCAGTTCCTGGACCGGGAACACTGAAGCTTTCTTT.

The chain uses TRBV4-1 and TRBJ1-1; 7 nucleotides align to TRBD1. Unmatched junction bases numbered 3, after V lost 0 bases and J lost 2 bases. From germline, CDR1 is MGHRA and CDR2 YSYEKL. The CDR3 is 15 residues long. The CDR3 DNA reads as TGCGCCAGCAGCCAAGAGGGACAGTTCAACACTGAAGCTTTCTTT. Translation: CASSQEGQFNTEAFF.

This rearrangement joins TRBV7-2 to TRBJ2-5; weak D call: TRBD2 (5 bases). The germline gives CDR1 SGHTA, CDR2 FQGNSA. V was pared by 2 bases and J by 4 bases, with 11 bases between. This CDR3 is built from 14 residues. CDR3 bases: TGTGCCAGCAGCTTACGGGGTCGAACAGAGACCCAGTACTTC. It is translated as CASSLRGRTETQYF.

This clonotype was counted only a few times. This sequence joins TRBV7-2 and TRBJ2-7, with D perhaps TRBD2 (5 bases). The CDR3 consists of 13 residues. The germline V and J ends were trimmed by 2 bases and 1 base, with 6 bases remaining between them. Germline CDR1 reads SGHTA; CDR2 reads FQGNSA. In DNA, the CDR3 is TGTGCCAGCAGCTTAACTAGATCCTACGAGCAGTACGTC. Its translation is CASSLTRSYEQYV.

A few counts support this clonotype. The rearrangement uses TRBV6-1 and TRBJ2-6; D might be TRBD2 (6 bases). Per the germline V gene, CDR1 is MNHNS and CDR2 is SASEGT. The CDR3 totals 16 residues. V lost 3 bases, J lost 2 bases, and 11 bases lay in between. The CDR3 protein is CASSDAGKAGANVLTF. The CDR3 region has the DNA TGTGCCAGCAGTGACGCGGGAAAAGCTGGGGCCAACGTCCTGACTTTC.

This clonotype came up a few times. The gene calls are TRBV7-8 and TRBJ2-5, with TRBD2 matching over 11 bases. J was trimmed by 5 bases and V by 5 bases; bases with no gene match: 10. The germline V gene has CDR1 SGHVS and CDR2 FQNEAQ. The CDR3 runs to 16 residues. The CDR3 DNA follows: TGTGCCAGCAGCCCATATAGCGGGGGGGCCGGGGAGACCCAGTACTTC. It specifies CASSPYSGGAGETQYF.

V gene TRBV3-1 combines with J gene TRBJ1-5; D not resolved. CDR3 length: 14 residues. V shed 4 bases and J shed 4 bases, with 11 bases lying between them. CDR1 LGHDT and CDR2 YNNKEL come from the germline V gene (reference sequence). The CDR3 spells CASSRGSGNQPQHF. CDR3 DNA: TGTGCCAGCAGCCGAGGGAGTGGGAATCAGCCCCAGCATTTT.

The chain links TRBV12-3 or TRBV12-4 to TRBJ2-3; 8 bases match TRBD2. The CDR3 spans 16 residues. The trim removed 10 bases at V and 0 bases at J, leaving 12 bases unmatched. In nucleotides, the CDR3 is TGTGCCACTGGGGATAGCGGGACCACTAGCACAGATACGCAGTATTTT. Its translation: CATGDSGTTSTDTQYF.

For this clonotype: It may be a read error: a sequence one base away is much more abundant. The rearrangement links TRBV11-1 to TRBJ2-3; possible D gene TRBD2, 5 bases. The CDR3 loop spans 14 amino acids. Germline CDR1 reads SGHAT; CDR2 reads FQDESV (reference sequence). The ends were cut back, 5 bases at V and 1 base at J, with 10 bases in the middle. This CDR3 is CASSRAGGTDTQYF. In DNA form, the CDR3 reads TGTGCCAGCAGCAGGGCCGGGGGCACAGATACGCAGTATTTT.

This clonotype appeared once. The rearrangement uses TRBV20-1 and TRBJ1-2; D is uncertain. The V end lost 5 bases, the J end lost 0 bases, and 13 bases lay between the germline ends. This CDR3 is 14 amino acids long. Germline values: CDR1 DFQATT, CDR2 SNEGSKA (reference sequence). Here the CDR3 DNA reads TGCAGTGCTCCCTCGGACGGAGCTAACTATGGCTACACCTTC. Its protein product is CSAPSDGANYGYTF.

V gene TRBV7-8 combines with J gene TRBJ2-5; weak D call: TRBD1 (6 bases). V lost 1 base and J lost 2, with 11 bases in between. This CDR3 contains 15 residues. From germline, CDR1 is SGHVS and CDR2 FQNEAQ. The CDR3, as DNA: TGTGCCAGCAGCTTAGGGAGACAGGCACAAGAGACCCAGTACTTC. Translated, it gives CASSLGRQAQETQYF. Full variable domain (outside the CDR3, taken from reference TRBV7-8 and TRBJ2-5): GAGVSQSPRYKVAKRGQDVALRCDPISGHVSLFWYQQALGQGPEFLTYFQNEAQLDKSGLPSDRFFAERPEGSVSTLKIQRTQQEDSAVYLCASSLGRQAQETQYFGPGTRLLVL.

The chain employs TRBV7-9 and TRBJ1-2, with a weak D call TRBD1 (5 bases). The V end was cut by 5 bases, the J end by 1 base, with 11 bases between. Germline CDR1 SEHNR, CDR2 FQNEAQ (reference sequence). The CDR3 runs 14 residues. CDR3 loop: CASSPGTVNYGYTF. In nucleotides, the CDR3 is TGTGCCAGCAGCCCCGGGACGGTTAACTATGGCTACACCTTC.

This clonotype has a handful of counts. This chain uses TRBV7-2 with TRBJ2-5, with D unresolved. CDR3 length: 14 residues. The germline V and J ends were trimmed by 5 bases and 0 bases, with 10 bases remaining between them. Germline assignment: CDR1 SGHTA and CDR2 FQGNSA. The DNA for the CDR3 is TGTGCCAGCAGCCTTACCGGGTACCAAGAGACCCAGTACTTC. Protein: CASSLTGYQETQYF.

There are a few counts of this clonotype. The V and J genes are TRBV7-9 and TRBJ2-7, with TRBD1 matching over 8 bases. This CDR3 is built from 13 residues. V lost 4 bases, J lost 5 bases, and 4 bases stayed unmatched. CDR1 SEHNR and CDR2 FQNEAQ come from the germline V gene (reference sequence). Written as DNA, the CDR3 is TGTGCCAGCAGCTCTCAGGGGGCGGACGAGCAGTACTTC. Amino acids: CASSSQGADEQYF.

The chain uses TRBV19 and TRBJ2-1; D assignment may be TRBD1 or TRBD2 (6 bases each). The V and J ends lost 9 bases and 3 bases respectively, with 12 bases between them. Germline CDR1 LNHDA, CDR2 SQIVND (reference sequence). The CDR3 covers 13 residues. DNA for the CDR3: TGTGCCAGCGCGGGACAACGCTACAATGAGCAGTTCTTC. This gives the protein CASAGQRYNEQFF.